These T cell receptor beta chains were read from a single sample in a study of T cell responses to AZD1222 COVID-19 vaccine. Sequencing used immunoSEQ multiplex PCR; TCRdb keeps in-frame clones, though not all of them. This sample has 100,000 or so clones; about nine tenths occur once, and the top ten carry approximately 1.7%. Sequencing used peripheral blood, obtained on day 0 of AZD1222 vaccination. The receptors shown here come from an adult in good health. Each CDR3 is given with its conserved first and last residue. The D gene is left open where the match is weak. Some rows have no size entry. The others give once, few or many, or a class for an expanded clone.

TRBD1	TRBV24-1	.	TRBJ1-2	CATSDSDRVDGYTF	TGTGCCACCAGTGATTCGGACAGGGTAGATGGCTACACCTTC
.	TRBV10-1	few	TRBJ2-7	CASSETGATYEQYF	TGCGCCAGCAGTGAGACGGGGGCTACCTACGAGCAGTACTTC
TRBD2	TRBV19	.	TRBJ2-7	CASSPRGRQNEQYF	TGTGCCAGTAGTCCACGCGGGAGGCAGAACGAGCAGTACTTC
.	TRBV5-1	.	TRBJ2-1	CASSFTTAPGNEQFF	TGCGCCAGCAGCTTTACCACCGCTCCGGGCAATGAGCAGTTCTTC
TRBD1	TRBV25-1	.	TRBJ1-5	CASSAPPTGTGNQPQHF	TGTGCCAGCAGTGCCCCACCTACCGGGACAGGGAATCAGCCCCAGCATTTT
.	TRBV20-1	.	TRBJ1-2	CSARDGRGYTF	TGCAGTGCTAGAGATGGGAGGGGCTACACCTTC
.	TRBV2	few	TRBJ2-7	CASRTYSQEEYF	TGTGCCAGCAGAACGTACTCCCAAGAAGAGTACTTC
.	TRBV6-5	.	TRBJ2-3	CASSPSGYTDTQYF	TGTGCCAGCAGTCCCTCGGGCTACACAGATACGCAGTATTTT
.	TRBV19	.	TRBJ2-1	CASSTDPRSNEQFF	TGTGCCAGTAGTACTGACCCGCGGAGCAATGAGCAGTTCTTC
.	TRBV5-1	once	TRBJ2-2	CASSLGLNTGELFF	TGCGCCAGCAGCTTGGGTCTAAACACCGGGGAGCTGTTTTTT
.	TRBV10-3	.	TRBJ2-1	CAISAGPNNEQFF	TGTGCCATCAGTGCGGGGCCAAACAATGAGCAGTTCTTC
.	TRBV7-9	.	TRBJ1-3	CASSRTEGSGNTIYF	TGTGCCAGCAGCCGGACTGAAGGCTCTGGAAACACCATATATTTT
.	TRBV21-1	.	TRBJ1-5	CASSKIRGNQPQHF	TGTGCCAGCAGCAAAATAAGAGGCAATCAGCCCCAGCATTTT
.	TRBV5-8	.	TRBJ1-6	CASSLQNSPLHF	TGTGCCAGCAGCTTGCAAAATTCACCCCTCCACTTT
.	TRBV7-2	.	TRBJ1-1	CASSPNPGGDTEAFF	TGTGCCAGCAGTCCCAACCCGGGGGGCGACACTGAAGCTTTCTTT
.	TRBV18	.	TRBJ1-1	CASSPFRANTEAFF	TGTGCCAGCTCACCATTCAGGGCGAACACTGAAGCTTTCTTT
.	TRBV13	.	TRBJ2-7	CASSLGAFNEQYF	TGTGCCAGCAGCTTAGGGGCCTTCAACGAGCAGTACTTC
.	TRBV7-3	.	TRBJ2-3	CASSHVGGEVDTQYF	TGTGCCAGCAGCCACGTCGGGGGAGAAGTAGATACGCAGTATTTT
.	TRBV9	once	TRBJ1-4	CASSVAGTDEKLFF	TGTGCCAGCAGCGTAGCCGGGACTGATGAAAAACTGTTTTTT
.	TRBV28	.	TRBJ1-6	CASSPGNREASPLHF	TGTGCCAGCAGTCCCGGCAACAGGGAGGCTTCACCCCTCCACTTT
.	TRBV9	.	TRBJ1-5	CASSFLRHMTDQPQHF	TGTGCCAGCAGCTTCCTTCGACACATGACGGATCAGCCCCAGCATTTT
TRBD2	TRBV5-1	.	TRBJ2-1	CASSLASGIPGNEQFF	TGCGCCAGCAGCTTGGCTAGCGGAATCCCTGGTAATGAGCAGTTCTTC
TRBD1	TRBV28	.	TRBJ2-1	CASRPGTGYNEQFF	TGTGCCAGCAGACCCGGGACAGGGTACAATGAGCAGTTCTTC
.	TRBV19	once	TRBJ1-1	CASSIGGTWTEAFF	TGTGCCAGTAGTATTGGGGGTACCTGGACTGAAGCTTTCTTT
TRBD2	TRBV9	.	TRBJ2-2	CASSSGTSGSGTGELFF	TGTGCCAGCAGCTCAGGGACTAGCGGGAGCGGAACCGGGGAGCTGTTTTTT
.	TRBV4-2	.	TRBJ1-4	CASSLDLLIEEKLFF	TGTGCCAGCAGCCTTGACCTACTGATAGAGGAAAAACTGTTTTTT
TRBD2	TRBV19	.	TRBJ2-7	CASSIGGGAYEQYF	TGTGCCAGTAGTATCGGGGGGGGAGCCTACGAGCAGTACTTC
TRBD1	TRBV18	.	TRBJ1-2	CASSPGTGRTDGGYTF	TGTGCCAGCTCACCCGGGACAGGGCGAACAGACGGTGGCTACACCTTC
.	TRBV5-1	few	TRBJ1-5	CASSLGPGSNQPQHF	TGCGCCAGCAGCTTGGGTCCGGGCAGCAATCAGCCCCAGCATTTT
.	TRBV28	.	TRBJ2-5	CASTRGLRQETQYF	TGTGCCAGCACTCGGGGGCTCAGACAAGAGACCCAGTACTTC
.	TRBV11-1	once	TRBJ1-1	CASSPPSNAAEAFF	TGTGCCAGCAGCCCTCCATCGAATGCAGCTGAAGCTTTCTTT
.	TRBV29-1	.	TRBJ2-5	CSVFGDPRETQYF	TGCAGCGTTTTCGGAGATCCAAGGGAGACCCAGTACTTC
TRBD2	TRBV5-1	.	TRBJ2-5	CASRTGGETQYF	TGCGCCAGCAGGACCGGGGGGGAGACCCAGTACTTC
.	TRBV11-3	.	TRBJ2-1	CASSLAEDNEQFF	TGTGCCAGCAGCTTAGCGGAGGACAATGAGCAGTTCTTC
.	TRBV5-1	.	TRBJ2-7	CASSQGNIGGYEQYF	TGCGCCAGCAGTCAGGGCAATATCGGGGGATACGAGCAGTACTTC
TRBD2	TRBV27	.	TRBJ2-1	CASYPGSSGMGNEQFF	TGTGCCAGTTACCCCGGTTCTAGCGGGATGGGCAATGAGCAGTTCTTC
.	TRBV30	many	TRBJ1-6	CAWSVVQYNSPLHF	TGTGCCTGGAGTGTAGTACAGTATAATTCACCCCTCCACTTT
TRBD2	TRBV28	.	TRBJ2-1	CASSLYPAGVNEQFF	TGTGCCAGCAGCCTATACCCAGCGGGAGTGAATGAGCAGTTCTTC
TRBD2	TRBV5-1	few	TRBJ2-7	CASSLRGSLDEQYF	TGCGCCAGCAGCTTGCGCGGGAGTCTCGACGAGCAGTACTTC
.	TRBV2	.	TRBJ1-5	CASSEVGGEPQHF	TGTGCCAGCAGTGAAGTAGGGGGTGAGCCCCAGCATTTT